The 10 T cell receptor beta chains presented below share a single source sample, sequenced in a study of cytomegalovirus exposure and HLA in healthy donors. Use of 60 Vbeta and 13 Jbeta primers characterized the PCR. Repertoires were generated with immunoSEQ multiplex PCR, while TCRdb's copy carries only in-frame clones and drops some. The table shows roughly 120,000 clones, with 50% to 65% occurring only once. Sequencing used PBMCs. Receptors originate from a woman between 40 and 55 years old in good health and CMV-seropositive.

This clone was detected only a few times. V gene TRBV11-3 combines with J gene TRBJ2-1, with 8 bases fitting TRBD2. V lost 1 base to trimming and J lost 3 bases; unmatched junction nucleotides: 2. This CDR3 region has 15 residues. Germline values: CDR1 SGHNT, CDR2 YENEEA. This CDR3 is CASSLGRGVYNEQFF. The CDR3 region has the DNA TGTGCCAGCAGCTTAGGGCGGGGGGTCTACAATGAGCAGTTCTTC.

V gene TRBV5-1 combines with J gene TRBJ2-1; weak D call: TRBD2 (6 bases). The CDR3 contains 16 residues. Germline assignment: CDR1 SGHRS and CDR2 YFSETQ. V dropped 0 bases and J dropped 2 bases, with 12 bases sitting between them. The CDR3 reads CASSLGDSQTYNEQFF. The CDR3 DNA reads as TGCGCCAGCAGCTTGGGGGACTCCCAAACCTACAATGAGCAGTTCTTC.

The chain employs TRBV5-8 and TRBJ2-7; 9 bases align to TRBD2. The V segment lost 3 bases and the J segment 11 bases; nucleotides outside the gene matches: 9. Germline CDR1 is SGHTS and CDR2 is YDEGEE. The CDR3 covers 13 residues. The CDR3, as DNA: TGTGCCAGCAGCTCCAAGGCGACTAGCGGAGAGTACTTC. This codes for CASSSKATSGEYF.

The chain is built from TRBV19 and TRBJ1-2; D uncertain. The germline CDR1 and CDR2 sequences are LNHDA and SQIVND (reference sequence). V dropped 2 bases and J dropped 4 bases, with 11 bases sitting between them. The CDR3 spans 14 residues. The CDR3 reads CASSISGSRYGYTF. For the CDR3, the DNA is TGTGCCAGTAGTATATCCGGTAGTCGCTATGGCTACACCTTC. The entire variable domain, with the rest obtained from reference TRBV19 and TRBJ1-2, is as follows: DGGITQSPKYLFRKEGQNVTLSCEQNLNHDAMYWYRQDPGQGLRLIYYSQIVNDFQKGDIAEGYSVSREKKESFPLTVTSAQKNPTAFYLCASSISGSRYGYTFGSGTRLTVV.

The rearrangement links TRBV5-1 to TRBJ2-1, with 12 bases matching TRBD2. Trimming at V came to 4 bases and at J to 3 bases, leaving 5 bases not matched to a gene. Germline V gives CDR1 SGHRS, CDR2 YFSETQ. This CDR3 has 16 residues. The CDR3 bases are TGCGCCAGCAGCCCAACTAGCGGGAGGTTCTACAATGAGCAGTTCTTC. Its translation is CASSPTSGRFYNEQFF.

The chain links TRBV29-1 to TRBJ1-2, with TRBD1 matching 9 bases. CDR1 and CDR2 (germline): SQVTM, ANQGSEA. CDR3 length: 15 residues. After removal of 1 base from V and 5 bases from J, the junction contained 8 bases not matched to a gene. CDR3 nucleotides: TGCAGCGTTGAAGCAACAGGGGGCGCACTGTATGGCTACACCTTC. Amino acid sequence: CSVEATGGALYGYTF.

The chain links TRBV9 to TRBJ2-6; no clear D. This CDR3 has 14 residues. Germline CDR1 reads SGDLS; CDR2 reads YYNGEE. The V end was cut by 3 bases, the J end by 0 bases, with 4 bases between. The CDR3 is CASSESSGANVLTF. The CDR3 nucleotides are TGTGCCAGCAGCGAGAGCTCTGGGGCCAACGTCCTGACTTTC.

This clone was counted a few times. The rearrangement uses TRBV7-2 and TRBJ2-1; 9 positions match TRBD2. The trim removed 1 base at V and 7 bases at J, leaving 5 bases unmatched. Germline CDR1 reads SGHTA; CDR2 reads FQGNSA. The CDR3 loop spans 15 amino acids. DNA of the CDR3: TGTGCCAGCAGCTTAGGCGGGAGGGCGCGGAATGAGCAGTTCTTC. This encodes CASSLGGRARNEQFF.

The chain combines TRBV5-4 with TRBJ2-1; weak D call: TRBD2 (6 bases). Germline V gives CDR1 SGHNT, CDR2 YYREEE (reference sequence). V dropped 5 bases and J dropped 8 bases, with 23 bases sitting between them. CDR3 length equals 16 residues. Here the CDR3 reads CASSSSPGTESDEQFF. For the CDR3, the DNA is TGTGCCAGCAGTTCCAGTCCCGGGACTGAGAGCGATGAGCAGTTCTTC.

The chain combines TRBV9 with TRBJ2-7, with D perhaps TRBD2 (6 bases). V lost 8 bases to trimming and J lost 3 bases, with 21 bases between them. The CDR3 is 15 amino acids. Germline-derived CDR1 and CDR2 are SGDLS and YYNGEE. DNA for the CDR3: TGTGCCAGTACAACTGGAGGGGAAGGGGTCTACGAGCAGTACTTC. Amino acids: CASTTGGEGVYEQYF.